This TCR delta chain appears in the sequencing data of a study of γδ T cells in repeated Plasmodium falciparum infection. In germline, CDR1 is GEAIGNYY, CDR2 EKD. This CDR3 has 18 amino acids. TCRdb re-called clones from the multiplex PCR reads using CATT. Here the sample spans roughly 90,000 delta-chain clones, approximately 1.4% being singletons. Bulk repertoires came from Vgamma9/Vdelta2+ or Vdelta2-negative gammadelta T cells flow-sorted from PBMC. Of note for this clone: TCRdb has a much larger clone's protein, which differs at residue 4 from the translation of this DNA, likely because of a read error; what is shown is the protein translated from the DNA.

The V call is TRDV2, the J call TRDJ1, with D possibly being TRDD3 (6 bases). The sequencing sample was made of gamma-delta T cells from blood. The source of this sequence is a pool of human donors (malaria-infected and uninfected, not separated). The CDR3 DNA is TGTGCCTGTGCCACCCTTTCTCCAAGAGATACGGGGACCGATAAACTCATCTTT. Translated, it gives CACATLSPRDTGTDKLIF.